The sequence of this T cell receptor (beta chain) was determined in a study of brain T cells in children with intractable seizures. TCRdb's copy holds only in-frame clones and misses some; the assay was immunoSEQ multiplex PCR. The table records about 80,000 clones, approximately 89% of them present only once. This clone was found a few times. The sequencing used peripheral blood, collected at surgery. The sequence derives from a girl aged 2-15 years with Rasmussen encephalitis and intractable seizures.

The CDR3 reads CASNKPGSNEQFF. Here the CDR3 DNA reads TGTGCCAGCAACAAACCTGGGAGCAATGAGCAGTTCTTC. The rearrangement uses TRBV12-3 or TRBV12-4 and TRBJ2-1, with D perhaps TRBD2 (5 bases). Trimming took 7 bases from V and 6 from J, leaving 13 bases between them. This CDR3 comprises 13 residues.